This T cell receptor beta chain was recovered during a study of radiotherapy plus CTLA-4 blockade in lung cancer. Study as a whole: Disease control was present in more than 30% of patients, and objective responses in roughly 17%.

Clones were read by immunoSEQ multiplex PCR, and TCRdb kept only the in-frame ones, dropping some. The repertoire holds 85,000 to 120,000 clones, with under 90% as singletons. There are 14 residues in the CDR3. Germline CDR1 is MGHDK and CDR2 is SYGVNS. V gave up 6 bases and J gave up 1 base, with 12 bases separating them. This clone was seen once. The sequence was obtained from a human donor with non-small cell lung cancer that progressed on radiotherapy plus ipilimumab. Some clones in this sample may be carry-over from other donors' samples. This sequence joins TRBV25-1 and TRBJ2-5; D remains ambiguous. Source: peripheral blood, taken from a patient treated with radiotherapy plus ipilimumab. The CDR3 bases are TGTGCCAGCAGGCCAGCCGCCCTCCAAGAGACCCAGTACTTC. This translates into CASRPAALQETQYF.